One and the same sample provided the 17 T cell receptor beta chains below, sequenced in a study of shared clonotypes between healthy human individuals. The naive CD8 fraction comprised CD45RO-negative cells positively selected for CCR7 and excluded terminally differentiated effector memory CD45RA+ cells. Using immunoSEQ multiplex PCR, the repertoire was profiled, and TCRdb retains in-frame clones only, with some absent. The sample has roughly 2,000,000 clones, roughly 94% seen once; the top ten hold roughly 1%. The material sequenced was naive CD8+ T cells sorted from blood. These receptors all come from a man between 18 and 29 years old in good health.

Comments on this clone: In the same sample, other DNA sequences code for this CDR3. The chain has TRBV29-1 and TRBJ2-7; the D call may be TRBD1 or TRBD2 (5 bases each). Germline CDR1 is SQVTM and CDR2 is ANQGSEA. This CDR3 contains 12 residues. V lost 4 bases to trimming and J lost 2 bases, with 9 bases between them. Here the CDR3 reads CSVGDGPYEQYF. CDR3 bases: TGCAGCGTTGGGGACGGGCCCTACGAGCAGTACTTC.

The rearrangement uses TRBV6-5 and TRBJ1-2, with D possibly being TRBD1 (5 bases). V lost 0 bases to trimming and J lost 7 bases, with 15 bases between them. CDR1 is MNHEY, CDR2 SVGAGI, per germline. The CDR3 is 15 residues long. Here the CDR3 reads CASSYSEGAARGYTF. The CDR3 region has the DNA TGTGCCAGCAGTTACTCGGAAGGGGCGGCGCGTGGCTACACCTTC.

The gene calls are TRBV5-6 and TRBJ2-7; no firm D call. Germline assignment: CDR1 SGHDT and CDR2 YYEEEE. Trimming took off 1 base at V and 3 bases at J, with 11 bases between the two ends. CDR3 size: 14 residues. CDR3 sequence (DNA): TGTGCCAGCAGCTTGAGTATTCTAGGCTACGAGCAGTACTTC. This encodes CASSLSILGYEQYF.

V gene TRBV6-1 combines with J gene TRBJ2-1, with TRBD2 matching over 9 bases. The CDR3 has 13 amino acids. Trimming at V came to 8 bases and at J to 9 bases, leaving 8 bases not matched to a gene. Germline V gene sequence: CDR1 MNHNS, CDR2 SASEGT. CDR3 sequence: CASEAGGPLEQFF. In DNA, the CDR3 is TGTGCCAGCGAGGCGGGGGGGCCTCTTGAGCAGTTCTTC.

This rearrangement joins TRBV30 to TRBJ2-7, with TRBD1 identical over 8 bases. V lost 2 bases, J lost 1 base, and 7 bases stayed unmatched. The CDR3 is 15 residues long. The V gene's germline CDR1 is GTSNPN and CDR2 SVGIG (reference sequence). CDR3 nucleotides: TGTGCCTGGAGTCGAGGACAGGGCCCGTCCTACGAGCAGTACTTC. It yields the protein CAWSRGQGPSYEQYF.

The V and J genes are TRBV28 and TRBJ2-7; maybe TRBD1 (6 bases). There are 14 residues in the CDR3. Germline values: CDR1 MDHEN, CDR2 SYDVKM. Between the trimmed V and J ends, which lost 3 bases and 3 bases, there was a span of 12 bases. The CDR3 is CASSFSRGGYEQYF. The CDR3 coding sequence is TGTGCCAGCAGTTTCTCCCGAGGGGGCTACGAGCAGTACTTC.

This sequence joins TRBV2 and TRBJ2-2; no clear D gene. Germline CDR1 SNHLY, CDR2 FYNNEI. The CDR3 spans 12 residues. Trimming removed 6 bases at V and 2 bases at J, with 4 bases between. The CDR3 loop reads CASRKNTGELFF. In DNA form, the CDR3 reads TGTGCCAGCAGGAAAAACACCGGGGAGCTGTTTTTT. The full variable domain, in which reference TRBV2 and TRBJ2-2 provide the parts outside the CDR3, is EPEVTQTPSHQVTQMGQEVILRCVPISNHLYFYWYRQILGQKVEFLVSFYNNEISEKSEIFDDQFSVERPDGSNFTLKIRSTKLEDSAMYFCASRKNTGELFFGEGSRLTVL.

The chain has TRBV5-1 and TRBJ2-1, with 11 bases identical to TRBD2. From germline, CDR1 is SGHRS and CDR2 YFSETQ. V lost 0 bases to trimming and J lost 0 bases; unmatched junction nucleotides: 5. This CDR3 comprises 18 residues. The CDR3 sequence is CASSLVLAGGDSYNEQFF. The DNA of the CDR3 is TGCGCCAGCAGCTTGGTGCTAGCGGGGGGAGACTCCTACAATGAGCAGTTCTTC.

The chain uses TRBV14 and TRBJ2-3; no firm D call. Deletions cut 4 bases from V and 0 bases from J, with 11 bases between. In germline, CDR1 is SGHDN, CDR2 FVKESK. CDR3 size: 15 residues. CDR3 sequence: CASSLLGSSTDTQYF. CDR3 sequence (DNA): TGTGCCAGCAGCCTCCTAGGGTCTAGCACAGATACGCAGTATTTT.

The genes are TRBV6-5 and TRBJ1-2; 8 bases fit TRBD1. The germline V gene encodes CDR1 MNHEY and CDR2 SVGAGI. Trimming took 0 bases from V and 4 from J; bases not matched to a gene: 1. There are 14 residues in the CDR3. CDR3 in amino acids: CASSYSTGVYGYTF. The CDR3 DNA reads TGTGCCAGCAGTTACTCGACAGGGGTCTATGGCTACACCTTC.

This chain joins TRBV2 and TRBJ2-7, with D maybe TRBD2 (5 bases). The V and J ends lost 3 bases and 6 bases respectively, with 6 bases between them. The CDR3 contains 11 residues. Germline CDR1 is SNHLY and CDR2 is FYNNEI. The CDR3 nucleotides are TGTGCCAGCAGTGACGAGGGCGAGCAGTACTTC. It yields the protein CASSDEGEQYF.

V usage is TRBV4-1 and J usage is TRBJ1-1; D ambiguous. CDR1 and CDR2 from the germline V gene are MGHRA and YSYEKL. Trimming shortened V by 5 bases and J by 1 base, and 14 bases separated the two germline ends. The CDR3 sequence is 15 residues long. In DNA, the CDR3 is TGCGCCAGCAGCACCTCAGAAATCTCGAACACTGAAGCTTTCTTT. Translation: CASSTSEISNTEAFF.

This clone was seen only once. The genes are TRBV7-9 and TRBJ2-1; the match to TRBD1 covers 8 bases. V trimming: 1 base; J trimming: 2 bases; junction bases outside the gene matches: 1. The CDR3 extends over 15 amino acids. CDR1 SEHNR and CDR2 FQNEAQ come from the germline V gene (reference sequence). DNA of the CDR3: TGTGCCAGCAGCTTAGGGACAGGGACCTACAATGAGCAGTTCTTC. It yields the protein CASSLGTGTYNEQFF.

The genes are TRBV5-6 and TRBJ1-1; D is unclear. This CDR3 is 13 amino acids long. Trimming pared 3 bases from V and 5 bases from J, leaving 11 bases between. Germline assignment: CDR1 SGHDT and CDR2 YYEEEE. CDR3 loop: CASSWGLGTEAFF. DNA for the CDR3: TGTGCCAGCAGCTGGGGTTTGGGAACTGAAGCTTTCTTT.

This chain joins TRBV6-1 and TRBJ2-5, with D possibly being TRBD1 (6 bases). This CDR3 has 14 amino acids. The germline CDR1 and CDR2 sequences are MNHNS and SASEGT. The ends were cut back, 11 bases at V and 1 base at J, with 17 bases in the middle. The CDR3 here is CAATGTQIQETQYF. For the CDR3, the DNA is TGTGCCGCCACCGGGACACAGATCCAAGAGACCCAGTACTTC.

A note on this clone: Different DNA sequences within this sample yield the same CDR3. In DNA, the CDR3 is TGTGCCAGCAGTTTTGCGGGACAGAACACTGAAGCTTTCTTT. Translating it yields CASSFAGQNTEAFF. The rearrangement links TRBV27 to TRBJ1-1, with a possible D match to TRBD1 (6 bases). The CDR3 runs to 14 residues. Germline assignment: CDR1 MNHEY and CDR2 SMNVEV (reference sequence). The ends were cut back, 3 bases at V and 1 base at J, with 9 bases in the middle.

V usage is TRBV6-6 and J usage is TRBJ2-1; D gene uncertain. CDR1 is MNHNY, CDR2 SVGAGI, per germline (reference sequence). This CDR3 is 14 amino acids long. V lost 2 bases and J lost 2, with 7 bases in between. CDR3 amino acids: CASSYVDAYNEQFF. The CDR3 coding sequence is TGTGCCAGCAGTTACGTGGACGCCTACAATGAGCAGTTCTTC.